One and the same sample provided the 7 T cell receptor beta chains below, sequenced in a study of CD8+ T cells in alopecia areata. Sequencing templates came from extracted RNA that was reverse transcribed into cDNA. Data came from immunoSEQ multiplex PCR; TCRdb stores just in-frame clones and leaves some out. The repertoire has more than 150,000 clones, 50% to 60% of them found once; the top ten carry about 3%. Treatment indicated: oral pan-JAK inhibitor, 5-10 mg twice daily. The input for sequencing was CD4+ T cells sorted from blood, taken at week 4, from a patient treated with tofacitinib. The receptors originated from a human donor with alopecia areata.

This clone was observed a few times. The J gene is TRBJ1-1, the V gene TRBV29-1, with D uncertain. V lost 7 bases and J 11 bases, leaving 11 bases between the germline ends. This CDR3 spans 9 amino acids. The germline CDR1 and CDR2 sequences are SQVTM and ANQGSEA. The CDR3 loop is CSGDGKAFF. CDR3 in DNA: TGCAGCGGAGATGGGAAGGCTTTCTTT.

V gene TRBV7-2 combines with J gene TRBJ2-7; 9 bases align to TRBD1. After removal of 3 bases from V and 4 bases from J, the junction contained 13 bases not matched to a gene. Germline V CDR1 and CDR2: SGHTA, FQGNSA. CDR3 length equals 17 residues. CDR3 protein: CASSFLFRDRARYEQYF. As DNA, the CDR3 is TGTGCCAGCAGCTTCCTATTCCGGGACAGGGCTCGTTACGAGCAGTACTTC.

V is TRBV27 and J is TRBJ1-5; 7 nucleotides match TRBD1. V lost 6 bases to trimming and J lost 4 bases; unmatched junction nucleotides: 12. This CDR3 is built from 16 residues. Germline-derived CDR1 and CDR2 are MNHEY and SMNVEV (reference sequence). DNA for the CDR3: TGTGCCAGCAGCCAATCCGGGACAGTACTAAATCAGCCCCAGCATTTT. Its protein product is CASSQSGTVLNQPQHF.

This rearrangement joins TRBV30 to TRBJ1-2; D is undetermined. Germline CDR1 GTSNPN, CDR2 SVGIG (reference sequence). The CDR3 is made up of 14 amino acids. V was shortened by 1 base and J by 7 bases, with 16 bases between the two germline ends. CDR3 sequence: CAWSALALVGGYTF. The CDR3 nucleotides read TGTGCCTGGAGTGCCCTCGCTTTAGTCGGTGGCTACACCTTC.

The J gene is TRBJ2-7, the V gene TRBV4-1; D not resolved. The CDR3 is 12 amino acids. V lost 0 bases and J 6 bases, leaving 6 bases between the germline ends. Germline lookup yields CDR1 MGHRA and CDR2 YSYEKL. The CDR3 bases are TGCGCCAGCAGCCAAGATCTTCTCGAGCAGTACTTC. Translated, it gives CASSQDLLEQYF.

Details on this clone: At one end the junction does not follow the germline gene, possibly because of a read error. The chain couples TRBV6-5 to TRBJ1-2; D is perhaps TRBD1 (5 bases). Germline CDR1 MNHEY, CDR2 SVGAGI. The CDR3 has 16 amino acids. DNA of the CDR3: TGTGCCAGCAATTACTGGCCAGGGCTTCCTAACTATGGCTACACCTTC. Amino acid sequence: CASNYWPGLPNYGYTF.

The chain carries TRBV7-8 and TRBJ2-5; 9 nucleotides align to TRBD2. Germline CDR1 reads SGHVS; CDR2 reads FQNEAQ. The CDR3 is 15 residues long. With V trimmed by 4 bases and J by 4 bases, 7 bases remained unmatched. CDR3 in amino acids: CASSYLAGVRETQYF. As DNA, the CDR3 is TGTGCCAGCAGCTACTTAGCGGGGGTGAGAGAGACCCAGTACTTC.